These 32 T cell receptor beta chains originate from one sample sequenced in a study of T cell changes during pregnancy in multiple sclerosis. Some clones are missing from TCRdb's copy, which holds only in-frame ones; the method was immunoSEQ multiplex PCR. The table records about 59,000 clones, approximately 94% of them present only once. The source was CD8+ T cells from peripheral blood mononuclear cells, collected after pregnancy. The receptors were gathered from a female donor with multiple sclerosis, enrolled in a pregnancy study.

The V and J genes are TRBV27 and TRBJ2-2; 13 nucleotides line up with TRBD2. The ends lost 3 bases at V and 3 bases at J; junction bases unmatched: 4. The germline gives CDR1 MNHEY, CDR2 SMNVEV (reference sequence). CDR3 length: 17 residues. The CDR3 sequence is CASSFGLAGVYTGELFF. Written as DNA, the CDR3 is TGTGCCAGCAGTTTCGGACTAGCGGGAGTCTACACCGGGGAGCTGTTTTTT.

The chain combines TRBV4-2 with TRBJ2-1; tentative D call: TRBD2 (6 bases). The CDR3 is 13 residues long. V lost 4 bases and J lost 7, with 11 bases in between. Germline CDR1 is LGHNA and CDR2 is YNFKEQ. This CDR3 is CASSRFSGNEQFF. CDR3 nucleotide sequence: TGTGCCAGCAGCCGGTTCAGCGGGAATGAGCAGTTCTTC.

The gene calls are TRBV16 and TRBJ2-7, with a tentative D call TRBD1 (5 bases). The CDR3 runs 14 residues. V lost 7 bases to trimming and J lost 1 base, with 14 bases between them. Per the germline V gene, CDR1 is KGHSY and CDR2 is FQNENV. In DNA form, the CDR3 reads TGTGCCAGCAACCTACGCCAGGGATCCTACGAGCAGTACTTC. This gives the protein CASNLRQGSYEQYF.

The chain joins TRBV30 to TRBJ1-1, with D perhaps matching TRBD1 (5 bases). V gave up 4 bases and J gave up 8 bases, with 14 bases separating them. CDR1 GTSNPN and CDR2 SVGIG come from the germline V gene (reference sequence). The CDR3 runs to 12 residues. The CDR3 nucleotides are TGTGCCTGGATGGGGCCGGACGTCGAAGCTTTCTTT. Translated, it gives CAWMGPDVEAFF.

For the CDR3, the DNA is TGTGCCAGCAGCTCAGGGGAGTTTCTGACAGATACGCAGTATTTT. Its protein is CASSSGEFLTDTQYF. The chain is built from TRBV11-2 and TRBJ2-3, with D possibly being TRBD1 (6 bases). CDR1 is SGHAT, CDR2 FQNNGV, per germline. Trimming pared 4 bases from V and 3 bases from J, leaving 14 bases between. This CDR3 is built from 15 residues.

This clone was found once. V and J are TRBV7-9 and TRBJ2-1, with 9 bases matching TRBD2. V gave up 1 base and J gave up 1 base; unmatched junction bases: 2. This CDR3 contains 16 residues. Germline loops: CDR1 SEHNR, CDR2 FQNEAQ (reference sequence). The CDR3: CASSLGLAASYNEQFF. The CDR3 DNA sequence: TGTGCCAGCAGCTTAGGACTAGCGGCTTCCTACAATGAGCAGTTCTTC.

This clone was recorded once. DNA for the CDR3: TGTGCCAGCACCGCGCAACCTATAAACTACGAGCAGTACTTC. Encoded protein: CASTAQPINYEQYF. The gene calls are TRBV13 and TRBJ2-7; D call uncertain. Germline CDR1 is PRHDT and CDR2 is FYEKMQ (reference sequence). Trimming shortened V by 7 bases and J by 3 bases, and 16 bases separated the two germline ends. The CDR3 sequence is 14 residues long. The complete variable domain, with remaining parts taken from reference TRBV13 and TRBJ2-7, reads AAGVIQSPRHLIKEKRETATLKCYPIPRHDTVYWYQQGPGQDPQFLISFYEKMQSDKGSIPDRFSAQQFSDYHSELNMSSLELGDSALYFCASTAQPINYEQYFGPGTRLTVT.

The chain is built from TRBV14 and TRBJ2-7; 7 bases are shared with TRBD1. CDR3 length: 13 residues. Germline assignment: CDR1 SGHDN and CDR2 FVKESK. V lost 6 bases and J lost 3; bases outside the gene matches: 5. The CDR3 spells CASRPTGLYEQYF. CDR3 DNA: TGTGCCAGCAGACCGACAGGGCTCTACGAGCAGTACTTC.

CDR3 coding DNA: TGTGCCAGCAGCCAACTAGCGGGAGCTTTGGATACGCAGTATTTT. Protein product: CASSQLAGALDTQYF. This rearrangement joins TRBV6-5 to TRBJ2-3; 11 nucleotides match TRBD2. The CDR3 extends over 15 amino acids. With 6 bases clipped from V and 6 bases from J, the junction kept 8 bases outside the gene matches. From germline, CDR1 is MNHEY and CDR2 SVGAGI.

The chain recombines TRBV20-1 with TRBJ2-7; D gene ambiguous. The V end was cut by 5 bases, the J end by 3 bases, with 5 bases between. CDR3 length equals 10 residues. Germline V gene data show CDR1 as DFQATT and CDR2 as SNEGSKA (reference sequence). CDR3 in amino acids: CSAFHYEQYF. The DNA of the CDR3 is TGCAGTGCTTTTCACTACGAGCAGTACTTC.

This clone appeared once. J is TRBJ2-1 and V is TRBV7-8; 11 nucleotides line up with TRBD1. CDR1 is SGHVS and CDR2 is FQNEAQ in the germline V gene. Unmatched junction bases numbered 2, after V lost 4 bases and J lost 3 bases. CDR3 size: 15 residues. This CDR3 is CASSWTGGVYNEQFF. CDR3 coding DNA: TGTGCCAGCAGCTGGACAGGGGGCGTCTACAATGAGCAGTTCTTC. Full variable domain (rest looked up from reference TRBV7-8 and TRBJ2-1): GAGVSQSPRYKVAKRGQDVALRCDPISGHVSLFWYQQALGQGPEFLTYFQNEAQLDKSGLPSDRFFAERPEGSVSTLKIQRTQQEDSAVYLCASSWTGGVYNEQFFGPGTRLTVL.

The CDR3 region has the DNA TGTGCCTGGAGTTGGACTAGCGGAGCCTACGAGCAGTACTTC. Translating gives CAWSWTSGAYEQYF. The rearrangement joins TRBV30 to TRBJ2-7; 10 bases are shared with TRBD2. The J segment lost 2 bases and the V segment lost 2 bases, leaving 3 bases of the junction unmatched. This CDR3 is built from 14 residues. Per germline, CDR1 GTSNPN and CDR2 SVGIG (reference sequence). The full variable domain, completed using reference TRBV30 and TRBJ2-7, is SQTIHQWPATLVQPVGSPLSLECTVEGTSNPNLYWYRQAAGRGLQLLFYSVGIGQISSEVPQNLSASRPQDRQFILSSKKLLLSDSGFYLCAWSWTSGAYEQYFGPGTRLTVT.

The V gene is TRBV27, the J gene TRBJ2-7; 11 bases fit TRBD1. This CDR3 has 14 residues. V was clipped by 7 bases and J by 5 bases; unmatched bases: 7. CDR1 is MNHEY and CDR2 is SMNVEV in the germline V gene (reference sequence). CDR3 nucleotide sequence: TGTGCCAGCAACCCGGACAGGGGGCGGAACGAGCAGTACTTC. Translating it yields CASNPDRGRNEQYF.

On this clone: A much larger clone lies one base from this, so it may be a read error. The chain recombines TRBV2 with TRBJ2-3, with TRBD2 identical over 9 bases. This CDR3 contains 15 residues. The germline V gene encodes CDR1 SNHLY and CDR2 FYNNEI. V shed 2 bases and J 3 bases; nucleotides not matched to a gene: 3. The chain's CDR3 is CASSELAGSTDTQYF. The CDR3 DNA reads TGTGCCAGCAGTGAACTAGCGGGAAGTACAGATACGCAGTATTTT.

The chain is built from TRBV5-6 and TRBJ2-7; the D gene is possibly TRBD1 (6 bases). The V end was cut by 1 base, the J end by 0 bases, with 11 bases between. In germline, CDR1 is SGHDT, CDR2 YYEEEE. This CDR3 contains 15 residues. As DNA, the CDR3 is TGTGCCAGCAGCTTGATCCGACAGGCCTCCTACGAGCAGTACTTC. Translated: CASSLIRQASYEQYF.

The table lists this clone with a count of one. The J gene is TRBJ2-5, the V gene TRBV9, with TRBD2 matching 13 bases. CDR1 is SGDLS and CDR2 is YYNGEE in the germline V gene. CDR3 length: 17 amino acids. The junction had 11 bases not matched to a gene; V was cut back by 4 bases and J by 5 bases. This CDR3 is CASSLYRGTSGTETQYF. CDR3 nucleotide sequence: TGTGCCAGCAGCCTATATCGCGGGACTAGCGGGACCGAGACCCAGTACTTC.

The gene calls are TRBV5-4 and TRBJ2-1, with no clear D. This CDR3 has 13 residues. With 0 bases removed from V and 5 bases from J, the gap between germline ends came to 6 bases. CDR1 is SGHNT and CDR2 is YYREEE in the germline V gene (reference sequence). As DNA, the CDR3 is TGTGCCAGCAGCTTGGCCCCGGACAATGAGCAGTTCTTC. This gives the protein CASSLAPDNEQFF. Together with reference TRBV5-4 and TRBJ2-1, the CDR3 gives the full variable domain: ETGVTQSPTHLIKTRGQQVTLRCSSQSGHNTVSWYQQALGQGPQFIFQYYREEENGRGNFPPRFSGLQFPNYSSELNVNALELDDSALYLCASSLAPDNEQFFGPGTRLTVL.

The rearrangement joins TRBV7-9 to TRBJ1-5, with D tentatively TRBD1 (6 bases). CDR1 and CDR2 (germline): SEHNR, FQNEAQ (reference sequence). CDR3 length equals 16 residues. Trimming left V 1 base short and J 5 bases short, with 15 bases between. CDR3 DNA: TGTGCCAGCAGCTTAGTCGGTACAGGGTCGGATCAGCCCCAGCATTTT. Encoded protein: CASSLVGTGSDQPQHF.

The chain has TRBV10-2 and TRBJ1-2; 11 bases are a match to TRBD1. Trimming took 5 bases from V and 3 from J; bases not matched to a gene: 11. The CDR3 is made up of 17 amino acids. Germline V gene lookup returns CDR1 WSHSY and CDR2 SAAADI. The CDR3 nucleotides are TGCGCCAGCAGTCTGACCGGGACAGGGGGAGTGGACTATGGCTACACCTTC. Its translation: CASSLTGTGGVDYGYTF.

This clone was recorded once. This chain uses TRBV10-2 with TRBJ1-5, with D perhaps TRBD1 (5 bases). Germline loops: CDR1 WSHSY, CDR2 SAAADI. V was cut by 8 bases and J by 10 bases, with 18 bases left in between. The length of the CDR3 is 13 residues. The CDR3 loop reads CASGEHGAQPQHF. The CDR3 nucleotides read TGCGCCAGCGGGGAACATGGGGCCCAACCCCAGCATTTT.

This rearrangement joins TRBV5-1 to TRBJ1-1; D is undetermined. Per germline, CDR1 SGHRS and CDR2 YFSETQ. V was cut by 1 base and J by 8 bases, with 12 bases left in between. This CDR3 has 13 residues. The CDR3 DNA reads as TGCGCCAGCAGCTTGTTTGGAGATTTGGAAGCTTTCTTT. Its protein is CASSLFGDLEAFF.

This sequence joins TRBV19 and TRBJ1-1; 9 bases align to TRBD1. Germline V gene sequence: CDR1 LNHDA, CDR2 SQIVND (reference sequence). Trimming removed 3 bases from V and 1 base from J; junction bases left unmatched: 3. The CDR3 is 15 residues long. CDR3 amino acids: CASSISGQGNTEAFF. Here the CDR3 DNA reads TGTGCCAGTAGTATTTCGGGACAGGGGAACACTGAAGCTTTCTTT. Supplemented by reference TRBV19 and TRBJ1-1, the full variable domain reads DGGITQSPKYLFRKEGQNVTLSCEQNLNHDAMYWYRQDPGQGLRLIYYSQIVNDFQKGDIAEGYSVSREKKESFPLTVTSAQKNPTAFYLCASSISGQGNTEAFFGQGTRLTVV.

The chain has TRBV7-3 and TRBJ1-1; D might be TRBD1 (6 bases). Trimming removed 5 bases from V and 1 base from J, with 17 bases in between. CDR3 length: 16 residues. Germline V CDR1 and CDR2: SGHTA, FQGTGA. The CDR3 spells CASSHLVRGQNTEAFF. The DNA for the CDR3 is TGTGCCAGCAGCCACTTGGTCAGGGGACAGAACACTGAAGCTTTCTTT. The full variable domain, rest sourced from reference TRBV7-3 and TRBJ1-1, is GAGVSQTPSNKVTEKGKYVELRCDPISGHTALYWYRQSLGQGPEFLIYFQGTGAADDSGLPNDRFFAVRPEGSVSTLKIQRTERGDSAVYLCASSHLVRGQNTEAFFGQGTRLTVV.

This chain joins TRBV7-9 and TRBJ2-7; a weak D match, TRBD2 (5 bases). Between the trimmed V and J ends, which lost 0 bases and 3 bases, there was a span of 9 bases. The CDR3 consists of 14 residues. In germline, CDR1 is SEHNR, CDR2 FQNEAQ (reference sequence). The CDR3 DNA reads TGTGCCAGCAGCTTAGCCCAGGCGGGCTACGAGCAGTACTTC. Its translation: CASSLAQAGYEQYF.

The rearrangement links TRBV7-9 to TRBJ2-7; TRBD1 might be the D (6 bases). The germline V gene has CDR1 SEHNR and CDR2 FQNEAQ (reference sequence). The CDR3 sequence is 16 residues long. V lost 5 bases and J 3 bases, leaving 20 bases between the germline ends. CDR3 DNA: TGTGCCAGCAGCCACCCCGACTCCTGGACAGACTACGAGCAGTACTTC. Amino acid sequence: CASSHPDSWTDYEQYF.

This clone appeared once. The rearrangement uses TRBV4-3 and TRBJ1-2, with D possibly TRBD1 on 5 matching bases. Germline assignment: CDR1 LGHNA and CDR2 YSLEER. The CDR3 runs 14 residues. The germline V and J ends were trimmed by 3 bases and 4 bases, with 12 bases remaining between them. The CDR3 DNA reads as TGCGCCAGCAGCCAGGGTAGACAGCTCTATGGCTACACCTTC. This gives the protein CASSQGRQLYGYTF.

This chain links TRBV5-1 with TRBJ1-1, with 8 bases identical to TRBD1. This CDR3 has 14 amino acids. The J segment lost 4 bases and the V segment lost 4 bases, leaving 6 bases of the junction unmatched. The germline V gene encodes CDR1 SGHRS and CDR2 YFSETQ. The CDR3 spells CASSQQQGGTEAFF. In DNA form, the CDR3 reads TGCGCCAGCAGCCAACAACAGGGGGGCACTGAAGCTTTCTTT.

This clone was counted once. The chain recombines TRBV6-6 with TRBJ2-1; 9 bases match TRBD2. In germline, CDR1 is MNHNY, CDR2 SVGAGI (reference sequence). Trimming took 8 bases from V and 5 from J; bases not matched to a gene: 4. The CDR3 runs to 13 residues. CDR3 sequence (DNA): TGTGCCAGCGGGCTAGCGGGGAACAATGAGCAGTTCTTC. It yields the protein CASGLAGNNEQFF.

The rearrangement joins TRBV10-3 to TRBJ2-7; possible D gene TRBD1, 6 bases. The CDR3 sequence is 20 residues long. Germline V gives CDR1 ENHRY, CDR2 SYGVKD. Trimming removed 0 bases from V and 0 bases from J, with 24 bases in between. CDR3 bases: TGTGCCATCAGTGAGTCGGAGGTTGGCAGGGGCGAAAAGGACTCCTACGAGCAGTACTTC. It is translated as CAISESEVGRGEKDSYEQYF.

This rearrangement joins TRBV27 to TRBJ2-2; 7 nucleotides align to TRBD1. V lost 6 bases, J lost 0 bases, and 7 bases stayed unmatched. The CDR3 sequence is 16 residues long. Germline lookup yields CDR1 MNHEY and CDR2 SMNVEV (reference sequence). CDR3 residues: CASRLGQAANTGELFF. The CDR3 bases are TGTGCCAGCAGGCTAGGACAGGCCGCGAACACCGGGGAGCTGTTTTTT.

The chain joins TRBV19 to TRBJ1-2, with 7 nucleotides matching TRBD1. The CDR3 totals 17 residues. The V segment lost 0 bases and the J segment 1 base; nucleotides outside the gene matches: 8. The germline CDR1 and CDR2 sequences are LNHDA and SQIVND (reference sequence). CDR3 protein: CASSIDSLGQINYGYTF. CDR3 DNA sequence: TGTGCCAGTAGTATAGACAGCCTGGGACAGATTAACTATGGCTACACCTTC.

The gene calls are TRBV6-1 and TRBJ2-3; 9 bases line up with TRBD1. The ends lost 2 bases at V and 5 bases at J; junction bases unmatched: 11. Germline assignment: CDR1 MNHNS and CDR2 SASEGT. The CDR3 covers 17 residues. The DNA for the CDR3 is TGTGCCAGCAGTGAACGCGTGAGACAGGGGGTAATAGATACGCAGTATTTT. It codes for CASSERVRQGVIDTQYF.